One and the same sample provided the 17 T cell receptor beta chains below, sequenced in a study of beta chain features in type 1 diabetes. Findings and limits, study-wide: In all four CD4+ subsets, TCRB CDR3 length was significantly, moderately reduced in type 1 diabetes.

Every bit of the isolated RNA underwent reverse transcription, so sequencing read expressed TCRB transcripts. Assay used: immunoSEQ multiplex PCR; TCRdb lists only in-frame clones, some missing. The sample has around 710,000 clones, around 11% seen once. Antigen specificity for these receptors is unknown. Sequencing was carried out using naive CD4+ T cells from blood. The receptors originated from a man aged 30-40 years with type 1 diabetes.

The gene calls are TRBV6-6 and TRBJ2-7; D may be TRBD1 (5 bases). The germline V and J ends were trimmed by 8 bases and 0 bases, with 8 bases remaining between them. Germline V gene sequence: CDR1 MNHNY, CDR2 SVGAGI (reference sequence). The CDR3 has 12 residues. CDR3 region: CASSTASYEQYF. The CDR3 DNA sequence: TGTGCCAGCTCGACAGCCTCCTACGAGCAGTACTTC.

In its sample, this clone was seen a few times. The chain joins TRBV5-4 to TRBJ2-1; perhaps TRBD1 as D (6 bases). Germline CDR1 and CDR2: SGHNT and YYREEE (reference sequence). The V end lost 4 bases, the J end lost 4 bases, and 18 bases lay between the germline ends. There are 16 residues in the CDR3. CDR3 protein: CASSLGGLTGYNEQFF. The CDR3 DNA sequence: TGTGCCAGCAGCCTGGGCGGGTTGACAGGATACAATGAGCAGTTCTTC.

The rearrangement uses TRBV25-1 and TRBJ1-2; TRBD1 is a possible D gene (6 bases). The germline V and J ends were trimmed by 3 bases and 5 bases, with 19 bases remaining between them. Per the germline V gene, CDR1 is MGHDK and CDR2 is SYGVNS. The CDR3 covers 16 residues. The CDR3, as DNA: TGTGCCAGCAGTGACCCAGGACGGACAGAATCATATGGCTACACCTTC. Translated: CASSDPGRTESYGYTF.

This clone was seen a few times. The chain has TRBV30 and TRBJ1-2; the D is unclear. V was clipped by 3 bases and J by 2 bases, with 10 bases between them. Germline V gene data show CDR1 as GTSNPN and CDR2 as SVGIG (reference sequence). This CDR3 is built from 13 residues. CDR3 sequence: CAWRGPLNYGYTF. The CDR3 DNA sequence: TGTGCCTGGAGAGGACCTTTAAACTATGGCTACACCTTC. Supplemented by reference TRBV30 and TRBJ1-2, the full variable domain reads SQTIHQWPATLVQPVGSPLSLECTVEGTSNPNLYWYRQAAGRGLQLLFYSVGIGQISSEVPQNLSASRPQDRQFILSSKKLLLSDSGFYLCAWRGPLNYGYTFGSGTRLTVV.

The rearrangement uses TRBV27 and TRBJ1-2; D uncertain. V was trimmed by 4 bases and J by 3 bases, leaving 12 bases between them. The CDR3 is 14 amino acids. Looked up from germline, CDR1 is MNHEY and CDR2 is SMNVEV (reference sequence). The CDR3 DNA is TGTGCCAGCAGTTCCAGGCTCATCGACTATGGCTACACCTTC. It encodes CASSSRLIDYGYTF.

A few counts support this clone. The CDR3 DNA reads as TGTGCCAGCAGCTCTGATAGCAATCAGCCCCAGCATTTT. Its protein product is CASSSDSNQPQHF. The J gene is TRBJ1-5, the V gene TRBV7-2; D is ambiguous. CDR1 is SGHTA, CDR2 FQGNSA, per germline. This CDR3 is built from 13 residues. With 4 bases removed from V and 0 bases from J, the gap between germline ends came to 4 bases.

The chain is built from TRBV6-5 and TRBJ2-2; D gene uncertain. V lost 6 bases and J lost 8, with 10 bases in between. CDR1 MNHEY and CDR2 SVGAGI come from the germline V gene. CDR3 length equals 12 residues. In nucleotides, the CDR3 is TGTGCCAGCAGACCTGGACGAGGGGAGCTGTTTTTT. It codes for CASRPGRGELFF.

This clone was detected only a few times. This chain links TRBV4-3 with TRBJ2-3, with D unresolved. This CDR3 spans 14 amino acids. The ends were cut back, 0 bases at V and 2 bases at J, with 6 bases in the middle. CDR1 is LGHNA and CDR2 is YSLEER in the germline V gene. CDR3 sequence (DNA): TGCGCCAGCAGCCAAGACCCGTTCACAGATACGCAGTATTTT. This gives the protein CASSQDPFTDTQYF.

V gene TRBV29-1 combines with J gene TRBJ1-3; D is possibly TRBD1 (5 bases). CDR1 is SQVTM, CDR2 ANQGSEA, per germline. V lost 4 bases to trimming and J lost 0 bases, with 7 bases between them. The CDR3 runs 13 residues. The CDR3, as DNA: TGCAGCGTTGTGGGGGTCTCTGGAAACACCATATATTTT. Its protein is CSVVGVSGNTIYF. The full variable domain, completed using reference TRBV29-1 and TRBJ1-3, is SAVISQKPSRDICQRGTSLTIQCQVDSQVTMMFWYRQQPGQSLTLIATANQGSEATYESGFVIDKFPISRPNLTFSTLTVSNMSPEDSSIYLCSVVGVSGNTIYFGEGSWLTVV.

The genes are TRBV19 and TRBJ1-2, with D possibly TRBD1 on 5 matching bases. The V end lost 6 bases, the J end lost 5 bases, and 10 bases lay between the germline ends. Germline V gene sequence: CDR1 LNHDA, CDR2 SQIVND (reference sequence). This CDR3 spans 12 amino acids. The CDR3 region has the DNA TGTGCCAGTAGACCCCAGGGTTATGGCTACACCTTC. Protein sequence: CASRPQGYGYTF.

The chain uses TRBV15 and TRBJ1-6; D is unresolved. The CDR3 extends over 15 amino acids. Trimming cost V 0 bases and J 5 bases, with 8 bases left between them. From germline, CDR1 is LNHNV and CDR2 YYDKDF (reference sequence). The CDR3 protein is CATSREGLDNSPLHF. CDR3 nucleotides: TGTGCCACCAGCAGAGAGGGCCTCGATAATTCACCCCTCCACTTT.

This sequence joins TRBV6-5 and TRBJ2-1; 11 nucleotides line up with TRBD2. The V gene's germline CDR1 is MNHEY and CDR2 SVGAGI. J was trimmed by 8 bases and V by 5 bases; bases with no gene match: 8. The CDR3 covers 15 residues. CDR3 protein: CASSGGTSGNYEQFF. The CDR3 DNA reads TGTGCCAGCAGTGGGGGGACTAGCGGTAACTATGAGCAGTTCTTC.

This clone has a handful of counts. The V call is TRBV4-2, the J call TRBJ1-1; D not resolved. Per germline, CDR1 LGHNA and CDR2 YNFKEQ. The CDR3 runs 16 residues. Trimming took off 0 bases at V and 5 bases at J, with 16 bases between the two ends. The CDR3 nucleotides are TGTGCCAGCAGCCAAGAAGCAGTGGGGTTTACGACTGAAGCTTTCTTT. This translates into CASSQEAVGFTTEAFF.

The table lists this clone with a few counts. The chain is built from TRBV4-3 and TRBJ2-4, with D unclear. The CDR3 extends over 13 amino acids. The ends were cut back, 4 bases at V and 8 bases at J, with 12 bases in the middle. The germline gives CDR1 LGHNA, CDR2 YSLEER. This CDR3 is CASSPRDGDIQYF. The CDR3 DNA sequence: TGCGCCAGCAGCCCTAGGGATGGAGACATTCAGTACTTC.

The chain links TRBV5-6 to TRBJ1-6; D uncertain. The germline V gene has CDR1 SGHDT and CDR2 YYEEEE. The CDR3 spans 14 residues. The V end lost 2 bases, the J end lost 7 bases, and 10 bases lay between the germline ends. CDR3 sequence (DNA): TGTGCCAGCAGCTTTGTGGGATCCAATTCACCCCTCCACTTT. Translated, it gives CASSFVGSNSPLHF.

This clone was picked up a small number of times. The chain combines TRBV30 with TRBJ2-5, with 13 bases matching TRBD2. Trimming cost V 2 bases and J 4 bases; bases outside gene matches: 4. This CDR3 region has 15 residues. In germline, CDR1 is GTSNPN, CDR2 SVGIG (reference sequence). Here the CDR3 DNA reads TGTGCCTGGAGTCCCGGACTAGCGGGGGTAGAGACCCAGTACTTC. Translating it yields CAWSPGLAGVETQYF.

This chain connects TRBV7-9 to TRBJ2-5; 9 bases line up with TRBD1. The CDR3 contains 15 residues. V was pared by 5 bases and J by 1 base, with 5 bases of the junction left unmatched. CDR1 and CDR2 from the germline V gene are SEHNR and FQNEAQ (reference sequence). The CDR3 nucleotides are TGTGCCAGCAGCCTCGGGACAGGGATCCAAGAGACCCAGTACTTC. Its protein is CASSLGTGIQETQYF.